This entry lists 27 T cell receptor beta chains sequenced from one sample in a study of blood T cell repertoires in COVID-19. Clones were read by immunoSEQ multiplex PCR, and TCRdb kept only the in-frame ones, dropping some. The sample shows around 450,000 clones, about nine tenths of them seen only once. The sample consisted of PBMCs or T cells enriched from blood (not recorded which). The receptors here all came from a woman aged 18-35 years who had recovered from COVID-19.

In its sample, this clone was seen a few times. V and J are TRBV11-3 and TRBJ1-1; no definite D call. V was trimmed by 0 bases and J by 4 bases, leaving 6 bases between them. In germline, CDR1 is SGHNT, CDR2 YENEEA. The CDR3 loop spans 13 amino acids. CDR3 loop: CASSLDGSTEAFF. The CDR3 nucleotides read TGTGCCAGCAGCTTAGATGGCAGCACTGAAGCTTTCTTT. The full variable domain, rest sourced from reference TRBV11-3 and TRBJ1-1, is EAGVVQSPRYKIIEKKQPVAFWCNPISGHNTLYWYLQNLGQGPELLIRYENEEAVDDSQLPKDRFSAERLKGVDSTLKIQPAELGDSAVYLCASSLDGSTEAFFGQGTRLTVV.

There are a few counts of this clone. The chain couples TRBV7-9 to TRBJ2-7; TRBD1 aligns across 7 bases. This CDR3 spans 15 amino acids. CDR1 is SEHNR, CDR2 FQNEAQ, per germline (reference sequence). V was clipped by 6 bases and J by 2 bases; unmatched bases: 10. The DNA for the CDR3 is TGTGCCAGCAGTTATAGCAGGACAGGTACCTACGAGCAGTACTTC. This translates into CASSYSRTGTYEQYF.

This chain links TRBV10-1 with TRBJ1-1; no clear D gene. This CDR3 is built from 14 residues. Trimming left V 3 bases short and J 5 bases short, with 13 bases between. The V gene's germline CDR1 is WNHNN and CDR2 SYGVQD (reference sequence). In nucleotides, the CDR3 is TGCGCCAGCAGTGAAGGCAACAGAGGGACTGAAGCTTTCTTT. Amino acids: CASSEGNRGTEAFF.

The rearrangement links TRBV2 to TRBJ2-3; maybe TRBD2 (5 bases). Germline V gene sequence: CDR1 SNHLY, CDR2 FYNNEI. The CDR3 totals 16 residues. Trimming took 6 bases from V and 0 from J, leaving 16 bases between them. The CDR3 DNA follows: TGTGCCAGCAGGACACGACTATCCTTCAGCACAGATACGCAGTATTTT. Its translation is CASRTRLSFSTDTQYF.

This clone was counted a single time. This chain joins TRBV4-1 and TRBJ2-6; no reliable D call. Trimming removed 0 bases from V and 2 bases from J, with 5 bases in between. CDR3 size: 15 residues. Per the germline V gene, CDR1 is MGHRA and CDR2 is YSYEKL. CDR3 nucleotides: TGCGCCAGCAGCCAAGATTATCCTGGGGCCAACGTCCTGACTTTC. Amino acid sequence: CASSQDYPGANVLTF.

The V call is TRBV2, the J call TRBJ2-3; no clear D gene. This CDR3 spans 12 amino acids. The V gene's germline CDR1 is SNHLY and CDR2 FYNNEI. V lost 7 bases, J lost 1 base, and 6 bases lay in between. CDR3 region: CASTLGTDTQYF. The CDR3, as DNA: TGTGCCAGCACCTTAGGCACAGATACGCAGTATTTT.

The rearrangement joins TRBV13 to TRBJ1-2; no clear D. Looked up from germline, CDR1 is PRHDT and CDR2 is FYEKMQ (reference sequence). Trimming shortened V by 5 bases and J by 1 base, and 14 bases separated the two germline ends. There are 15 residues in the CDR3. The CDR3 DNA follows: TGTGCCAGCAGCCTCTCACGGAGTTTTAACTATGGCTACACCTTC. It yields the protein CASSLSRSFNYGYTF.

The V gene is TRBV6-5, the J gene TRBJ2-1; TRBD2 agrees at 13 bases. The CDR3 is made up of 14 amino acids. Looked up from germline, CDR1 is MNHEY and CDR2 is SVGAGI. The V segment lost 6 bases and the J segment 8 bases; nucleotides outside the gene matches: 4. The CDR3, as DNA: TGTGCCAGCAGGCGACTAGCGGGGGGACATGAGCAGTTCTTC. This sequence encodes CASRRLAGGHEQFF.

V is TRBV11-2 and J is TRBJ1-2; D not resolved. CDR1 is SGHAT and CDR2 is FQNNGV in the germline V gene. Trimming stripped 2 bases from V and 8 bases from J, with 9 bases between. The CDR3 runs to 12 residues. CDR3 loop: CASSLLRSGYTF. CDR3 sequence (DNA): TGTGCCAGCAGCTTACTACGTTCCGGCTACACCTTC.

This clone came up once. One end of the junction fails to match germline, which may point to a read error. The rearrangement joins TRBV28 to TRBJ1-5; the D gene is possibly TRBD1 (5 bases). Germline-derived CDR1 and CDR2 are MDHEN and SYDVKM. This CDR3 has 15 residues. Written as DNA, the CDR3 is TGTGCCAGCAGCTTATCGGGGGGGGGCAATCAGCCCCAGCATTTT. It is translated as CASSLSGGGNQPQHF.

The chain carries TRBV12-3 or TRBV12-4 and TRBJ1-2, with 7 bases fitting TRBD1. The CDR3 has 13 residues. J gave up 6 bases and V 7 bases, and 8 bases lay outside the gene matches. For the CDR3, the DNA is TGTGCCAGCACCCTGACAGGGAGCGATGGCTACACCTTC. The encoded protein is CASTLTGSDGYTF.

The J gene is TRBJ1-2, the V gene TRBV15; 9 bases are shared with TRBD1. This CDR3 spans 17 amino acids. Germline V gene sequence: CDR1 LNHNV, CDR2 YYDKDF (reference sequence). V was pared by 0 bases and J by 8 bases, with 13 bases of the junction left unmatched. CDR3 in amino acids: CATSRDVGQGIVTGYTF. Written as DNA, the CDR3 is TGTGCCACCAGCAGAGATGTGGGACAGGGTATAGTTACGGGCTACACCTTC.

This chain joins TRBV15 and TRBJ1-6; no definite D call. This CDR3 has 15 residues. Germline CDR1 and CDR2: LNHNV and YYDKDF (reference sequence). The ends were cut back, 3 bases at V and 0 bases at J, with 6 bases in the middle. In DNA, the CDR3 is TGTGCCACCAGCAGTATAGACTCCTATAATTCACCCCTCCACTTT. It yields the protein CATSSIDSYNSPLHF. Full variable domain (missing parts from reference TRBV15 and TRBJ1-6): DAMVIQNPRYQVTQFGKPVTLSCSQTLNHNVMYWYQQKSSQAPKLLFHYYDKDFNNEADTPDNFQSRRPNTSFCFLDIRSPGLGDTAMYLCATSSIDSYNSPLHFGNGTRLTVT.

This chain joins TRBV4-1 and TRBJ1-5; possible D gene TRBD1, 5 bases. Trimming took off 6 bases at V and 0 bases at J, with 24 bases between the two ends. Looked up from germline, CDR1 is MGHRA and CDR2 is YSYEKL. The CDR3 extends over 19 amino acids. The DNA for the CDR3 is TGCGCCAGCAGTTTAAAACCCCGGGGGATTTTGGGTAGCAATCAGCCCCAGCATTTT. Translating gives CASSLKPRGILGSNQPQHF.

The chain links TRBV7-6 to TRBJ2-7; 11 bases agree with TRBD2. The CDR3 is 17 residues long. The germline V gene encodes CDR1 SGHVS and CDR2 FNYEAQ. V shed 4 bases and J 2 bases; nucleotides not matched to a gene: 10. The CDR3 sequence is CASSSTRLAGTPYEQYF. DNA for the CDR3: TGTGCCAGCAGCTCCACTCGACTAGCGGGGACCCCCTACGAGCAGTACTTC.

The rearrangement uses TRBV29-1 and TRBJ1-2; 10 nucleotides agree with TRBD1. V lost 0 bases, J lost 5 bases, and 21 bases stayed unmatched. This CDR3 region has 20 residues. The germline CDR1 and CDR2 sequences are SQVTM and ANQGSEA. The CDR3 loop is CSVEDWSRLPGTGELYGYTF. The CDR3 nucleotides are TGCAGCGTTGAAGATTGGAGTCGCCTGCCCGGGACAGGGGAGTTATATGGCTACACCTTC.

CDR3 sequence (DNA): TGTGCCGTCACAGGGGGGTCCAGCTATGGCTACACCTTC. Its protein is CAVTGGSSYGYTF. This sequence joins TRBV10-3 and TRBJ1-2; 8 nucleotides align to TRBD1. The CDR3 consists of 13 residues. Trimming cost V 11 bases and J 4 bases; bases outside gene matches: 9. The germline gives CDR1 ENHRY, CDR2 SYGVKD.

This clone was seen only once. V usage is TRBV5-1 and J usage is TRBJ2-7, with D perhaps TRBD2 (6 bases). Germline V CDR1 and CDR2: SGHRS, YFSETQ. Trimming left V 0 bases short and J 6 bases short, with 10 bases between. This CDR3 has 13 amino acids. The CDR3 DNA is TGCGCCAGCAGCTTGGGCGGGACTGGCGAGCAGTACTTC. It encodes CASSLGGTGEQYF.

The V call is TRBV7-6, the J call TRBJ2-1; tentatively, D is TRBD2 (6 bases). V was cut by 1 base and J by 7 bases, with 8 bases left in between. The length of the CDR3 is 13 residues. Germline V gene lookup returns CDR1 SGHVS and CDR2 FNYEAQ. CDR3: CASSLVRGNEQFF. Here the CDR3 DNA reads TGTGCCAGCAGCTTAGTACGGGGGAATGAGCAGTTCTTC.

The J gene is TRBJ2-1, the V gene TRBV5-1, with 7 positions matching TRBD1. CDR1 SGHRS and CDR2 YFSETQ come from the germline V gene. Trimming at V came to 1 base and at J to 5 bases, leaving 3 bases not matched to a gene. The CDR3 contains 14 residues. CDR3: CASSLRTGNNEQFF. In DNA, the CDR3 is TGCGCCAGCAGCTTGCGGACAGGTAACAATGAGCAGTTCTTC.

Points on this clone: Within the sample, other DNA sequences also encode this same CDR3. The J gene is TRBJ2-1, the V gene TRBV5-1, with TRBD2 identical over 8 bases. Per the germline V gene, CDR1 is SGHRS and CDR2 is YFSETQ. With V trimmed by 0 bases and J by 2 bases, 4 bases remained unmatched. The CDR3 has 16 residues. This CDR3 reads CASSLEGRGAYNEQFF. For the CDR3, the DNA is TGCGCCAGCAGCTTGGAGGGGCGGGGGGCCTACAATGAGCAGTTCTTC.

This clone has more than one count but fewer than ten. The chain joins TRBV10-1 to TRBJ1-4, with 7 bases identical to TRBD1. This CDR3 spans 13 amino acids. The V and J ends lost 6 bases and 5 bases, in that order; junction bases with no gene match: 3. Germline V CDR1 and CDR2: WNHNN, SYGVQD (reference sequence). CDR3 DNA sequence: TGCGCCAGCAGCCAGGGGGTCAATGAAAAACTGTTTTTT. Translation: CASSQGVNEKLFF.

The chain couples TRBV27 to TRBJ1-2; D is uncertain. The CDR3 is 16 residues long. Germline V gene lookup returns CDR1 MNHEY and CDR2 SMNVEV (reference sequence). The V end was cut by 7 bases, the J end by 4 bases, with 22 bases between. The CDR3 loop is CASTPLGRRLVYGYTF. In DNA, the CDR3 is TGTGCCAGCACCCCATTAGGACGGAGGTTGGTCTATGGCTACACCTTC.

The chain uses TRBV6-6 and TRBJ1-3, with D possibly being TRBD1 (6 bases). V was cut by 5 bases and J by 2 bases, with 19 bases left in between. CDR3 length equals 17 residues. Germline values: CDR1 MNHNY, CDR2 SVGAGI (reference sequence). As DNA, the CDR3 is TGTGCCAGCAGTCGCTTCCCTCCGGGGACAACTGGAAACACCATATATTTT. This sequence encodes CASSRFPPGTTGNTIYF.

The chain joins TRBV11-2 to TRBJ1-2, with TRBD1 matching over 8 bases. Per germline, CDR1 SGHAT and CDR2 FQNNGV. The V segment lost 0 bases and the J segment 8 bases; nucleotides outside the gene matches: 8. This CDR3 has 15 amino acids. The CDR3 region is CASSLDGRGRLGYTF. In DNA, the CDR3 is TGTGCCAGCAGCTTAGATGGCAGGGGGCGTTTGGGCTACACCTTC.

V gene TRBV5-1 combines with J gene TRBJ2-2; D ambiguous. Trimming pared 4 bases from V and 6 bases from J, leaving 13 bases between. The CDR3 extends over 14 amino acids. Germline V gene lookup returns CDR1 SGHRS and CDR2 YFSETQ. CDR3 in DNA: TGCGCCAGCAGCCTCAATGGTGAGCCCGGGGAGCTGTTTTTT. Its protein product is CASSLNGEPGELFF.

The chain couples TRBV12-3 or TRBV12-4 to TRBJ1-3; D not certain. The CDR3 spans 12 residues. V was pared by 8 bases and J by 4 bases, with 9 bases between. CDR3 loop: CASQPRGNTIYF. In DNA, the CDR3 is TGTGCCAGCCAGCCCAGGGGAAACACCATATATTTT.